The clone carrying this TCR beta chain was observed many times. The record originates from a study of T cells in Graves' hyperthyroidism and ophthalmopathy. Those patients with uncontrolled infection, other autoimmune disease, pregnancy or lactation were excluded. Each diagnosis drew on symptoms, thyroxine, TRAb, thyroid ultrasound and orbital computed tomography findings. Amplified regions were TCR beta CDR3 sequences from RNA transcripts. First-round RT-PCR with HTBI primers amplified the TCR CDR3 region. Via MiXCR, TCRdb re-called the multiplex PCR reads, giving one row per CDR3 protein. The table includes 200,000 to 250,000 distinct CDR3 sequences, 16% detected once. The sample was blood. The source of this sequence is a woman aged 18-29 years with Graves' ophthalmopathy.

The chain's CDR3 is CASSSLLAGYRYNEQFF. The CDR3 nucleotides are TGTGCCAGCAGCTCGCTACTAGCGGGTTACCGTTACAATGAGCAGTTCTTC. V and J are TRBV7-6 and TRBJ2-1; the match to TRBD2 covers 9 bases. J lost 4 bases, V lost 4 bases, and 11 bases had no gene match. The CDR3 consists of 17 residues. CDR1 and CDR2 (germline): SGHVS, FNYEAQ.